This T cell receptor beta chain was recorded in a study of T cells after yellow fever vaccination. Study information: Fractions low in cell number were prepared with SMART-Seq v4 Ultra Low Input.

In making TCR cDNA, 5'RACE template switching added a universal primer site and UMIs to it. Each CDR3 protein gets one entry after TCRdb re-called the 5' RACE reads with MiXCR. The table includes approximately 580,000 distinct CDR3 sequences, approximately 16% detected once. The clonotype originates from a man in his late teens or twenties who received the YFV17D yellow fever vaccine. The source material was PBMCs, sampled less than 6 days after the first yellow fever vaccination.

The CDR3 reads CSARDYGYTF. The CDR3 region has the DNA TGCAGCGCGAGGGACTATGGCTACACCTTC. V and J are TRBV20-1 and TRBJ1-2; D gene ambiguous. Germline CDR1 and CDR2: DFQATT and SNEGSKA (reference sequence). This CDR3 has 10 amino acids.